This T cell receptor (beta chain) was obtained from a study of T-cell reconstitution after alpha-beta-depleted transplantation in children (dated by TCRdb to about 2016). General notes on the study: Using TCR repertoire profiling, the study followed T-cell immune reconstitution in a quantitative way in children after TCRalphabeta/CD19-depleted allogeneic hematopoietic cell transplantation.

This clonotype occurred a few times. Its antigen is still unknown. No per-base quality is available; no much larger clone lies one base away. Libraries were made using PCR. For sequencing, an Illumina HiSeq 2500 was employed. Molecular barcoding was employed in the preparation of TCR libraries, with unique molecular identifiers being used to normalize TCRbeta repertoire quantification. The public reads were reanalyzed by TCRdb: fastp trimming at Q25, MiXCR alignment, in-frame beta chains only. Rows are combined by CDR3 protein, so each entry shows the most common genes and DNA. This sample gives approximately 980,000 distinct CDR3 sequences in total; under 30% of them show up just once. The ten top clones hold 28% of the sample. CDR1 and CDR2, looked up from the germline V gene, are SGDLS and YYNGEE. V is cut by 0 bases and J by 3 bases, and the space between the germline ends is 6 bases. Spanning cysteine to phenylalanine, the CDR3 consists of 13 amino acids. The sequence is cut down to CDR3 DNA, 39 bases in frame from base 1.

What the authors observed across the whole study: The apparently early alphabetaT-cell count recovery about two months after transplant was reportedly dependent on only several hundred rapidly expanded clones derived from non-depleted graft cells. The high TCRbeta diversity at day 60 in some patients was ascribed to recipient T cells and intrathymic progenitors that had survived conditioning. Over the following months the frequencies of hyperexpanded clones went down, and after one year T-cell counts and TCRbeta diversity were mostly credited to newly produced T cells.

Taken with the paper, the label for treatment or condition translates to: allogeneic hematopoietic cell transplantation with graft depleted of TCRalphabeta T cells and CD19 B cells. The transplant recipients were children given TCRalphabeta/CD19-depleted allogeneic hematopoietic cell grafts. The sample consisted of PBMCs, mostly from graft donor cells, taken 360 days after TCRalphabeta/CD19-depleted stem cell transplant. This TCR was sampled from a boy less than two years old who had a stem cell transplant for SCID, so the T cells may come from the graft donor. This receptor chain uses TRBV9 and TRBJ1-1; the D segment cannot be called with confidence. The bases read TGTGCCAGCAGCGTAGGAGACTACACTGAAGCTTTCTTT. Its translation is CASSVGDYTEAFF.